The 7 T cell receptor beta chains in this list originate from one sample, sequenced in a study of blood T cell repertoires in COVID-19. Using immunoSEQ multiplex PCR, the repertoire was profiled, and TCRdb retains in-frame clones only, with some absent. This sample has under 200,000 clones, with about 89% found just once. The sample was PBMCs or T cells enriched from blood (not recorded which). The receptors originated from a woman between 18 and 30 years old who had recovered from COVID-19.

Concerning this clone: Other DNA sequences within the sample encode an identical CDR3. CDR3 nucleotides: TGTGCCAGCAGTTTTGGCGGATACAATGAGCAGTTCTTC. It translates to CASSFGGYNEQFF. The chain carries TRBV12-3 or TRBV12-4 and TRBJ2-1; D uncertain. The CDR3 totals 13 residues. V lost 3 bases and J 4 bases, leaving 7 bases between the germline ends.

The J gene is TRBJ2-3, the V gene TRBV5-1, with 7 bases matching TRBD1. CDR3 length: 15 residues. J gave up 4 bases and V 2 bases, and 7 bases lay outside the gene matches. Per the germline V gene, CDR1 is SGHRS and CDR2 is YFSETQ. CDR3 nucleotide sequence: TGCGCCAGCAGCTTACCTGGACAGGCCGCAGATACGCAGTATTTT. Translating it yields CASSLPGQAADTQYF.

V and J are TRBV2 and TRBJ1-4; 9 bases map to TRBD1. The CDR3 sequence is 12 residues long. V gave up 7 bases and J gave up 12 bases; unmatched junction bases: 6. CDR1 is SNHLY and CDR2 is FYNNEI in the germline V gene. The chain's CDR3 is CASNHGQGQLFF. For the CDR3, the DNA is TGTGCCAGCAACCATGGACAGGGGCAACTGTTTTTT. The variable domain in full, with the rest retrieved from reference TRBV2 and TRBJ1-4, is EPEVTQTPSHQVTQMGQEVILRCVPISNHLYFYWYRQILGQKVEFLVSFYNNEISEKSEIFDDQFSVERPDGSNFTLKIRSTKLEDSAMYFCASNHGQGQLFFGSGTQLSVL.

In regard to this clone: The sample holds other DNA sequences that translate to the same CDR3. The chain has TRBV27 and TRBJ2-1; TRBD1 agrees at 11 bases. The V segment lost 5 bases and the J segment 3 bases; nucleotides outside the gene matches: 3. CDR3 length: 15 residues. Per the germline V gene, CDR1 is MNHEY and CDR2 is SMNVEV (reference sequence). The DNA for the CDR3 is TGTGCCAGCAGTCCGGGGACAGGGGGCTACAATGAGCAGTTCTTC. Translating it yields CASSPGTGGYNEQFF.

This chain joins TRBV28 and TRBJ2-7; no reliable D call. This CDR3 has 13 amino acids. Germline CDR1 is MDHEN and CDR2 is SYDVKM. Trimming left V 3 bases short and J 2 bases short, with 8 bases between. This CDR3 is CASSLGWTYEQYF. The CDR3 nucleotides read TGTGCCAGCAGTTTGGGCTGGACCTACGAGCAGTACTTC.

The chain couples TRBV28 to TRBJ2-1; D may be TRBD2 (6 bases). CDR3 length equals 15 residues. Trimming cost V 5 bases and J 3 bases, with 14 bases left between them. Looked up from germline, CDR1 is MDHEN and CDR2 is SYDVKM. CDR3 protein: CASSPPGEDYNEQFF. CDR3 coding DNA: TGTGCCAGCAGTCCTCCCGGGGAGGACTACAATGAGCAGTTCTTC.

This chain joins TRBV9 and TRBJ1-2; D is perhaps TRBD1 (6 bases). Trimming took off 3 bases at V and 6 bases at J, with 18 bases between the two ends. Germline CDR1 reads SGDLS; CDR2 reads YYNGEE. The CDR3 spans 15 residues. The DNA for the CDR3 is TGTGCCAGCAGCGGTTGGGACAAGGGATCAAATGGCTACACCTTC. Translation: CASSGWDKGSNGYTF.